This is a list of T cell receptor beta chains from one sample in a study of human T cells and chemical hapten exposure. TCRdb re-analysed the RACE reads in MiXCR, keeping a single row per CDR3 protein. The profile shows over 70,000 distinct CDR3 sequences, 7.5% to 9.5% of them singletons. This sample comprised whole blood, obtained in connection with sensitization to the hapten diphenylcyclopropenone (DPC). These receptors all come from a woman aged 50 to 65 with alopecia areata. Some clones in this sample may be carry-over from other donors' samples. The CDR3 runs from the conserved cysteine through the conserved F or W. The D gene is left open where the match is weak. Part of the rows lack a size; the others show once, few, many or a class for expanded clones.

len	j_gene	abundance	v_gene	d_gene	CDR3nt	CDR3aa
14	TRBJ2-7	many	TRBV6-2/TRBV6-3	TRBD1	TGTGCCAGCAGAACCGGGACAGGGGTCTACGAGCAGTACTTC	CASRTGTGVYEQYF
15	TRBJ1-5	NA	TRBV7-2	NA	TGTGCCAGCTCCCGGGACGGCGATAGCAATCAGCCCCAGCATTTT	CASSRDGDSNQPQHF
17	TRBJ1-3	many	TRBV4-1	NA	TGCGCCAGCAGCCAATCGCCCAGTGTACCCTCTGGAAACACCATATATTTT	CASSQSPSVPSGNTIYF
15	TRBJ1-1	many	TRBV29-1	NA	TGCAGCGTTAAAATGAGGCAGATCCGGAACACTGAAGCTTTCTTT	CSVKMRQIRNTEAFF
13	TRBJ2-1	NA	TRBV30	NA	TGTGCCTGGAATCCCCTGCCCGGTAATGAGCAGTTCTTC	CAWNPLPGNEQFF
15	TRBJ2-7	NA	TRBV12-3/TRBV12-4	NA	TGTGCCAGCAGTTTGGCCGGGACTCCTTCCTACGAGCAGTACTTC	CASSLAGTPSYEQYF
13	TRBJ1-2	NA	TRBV11-2	NA	TGTGCCAGCAGCCCGGGGACACCCTATGGCTACACCTTC	CASSPGTPYGYTF
11	TRBJ2-1	few	TRBV11-2	TRBD2	TGTGCCAGCAGTTCTAGCGGGCGGAAGTTCTTC	CASSSSGRKFF
14	TRBJ2-3	many	TRBV6-2/TRBV6-3	NA	TGTGCCAGCAGTTACTGGTCGCGGTCGGATACGCAGTATTTT	CASSYWSRSDTQYF
12	TRBJ2-5	NA	TRBV12-3/TRBV12-4	NA	TGTGCCAGCAGTTTACCCCCGGGGACCCAGTACTTT	CASSLPPGTQYF
17	TRBJ2-2	few	TRBV2	NA	TGTGCCAGCAGTGAAGAGTTAGGTCGGTCCAACACCGGGGAGCTGTTTTTT	CASSEELGRSNTGELFF
13	TRBJ2-5	NA	TRBV20-1	TRBD2	TGCAGTGCTAGAGCGAGCGGGAGAGAGACCCAGTACTTC	CSARASGRETQYF
15	TRBJ1-1	many	TRBV4-3	NA	TGCGCCAGCAGCCAAGATTCCAGACCGAACACTGAAGCTTTCTTT	CASSQDSRPNTEAFF
9	TRBJ2-7	few	TRBV20-1	NA	TGCAGTGCTGATTACGAGCAGTACTTC	CSADYEQYF
18	TRBJ2-3	NA	TRBV6-6	TRBD2	TGTGCCAGCAGTTACTCCTCTAGCGGGAGGGTCCCCACAGATACGCAGTATTTT	CASSYSSSGRVPTDTQYF
14	TRBJ2-7	few	TRBV7-2	NA	TGTGCCAGCAACTTGGAGCAGCGGCCCTACGAGCAGTACTTC	CASNLEQRPYEQYF
18	TRBJ2-6	few	TRBV7-3	NA	TGTGCCAGCAGCTTAGTCGGACAGACATACTCTGGGGCCAACGTCCTGACTTTC	CASSLVGQTYSGANVLTF
12	TRBJ1-4	few	TRBV12-3/TRBV12-4	NA	TGTGCCAGCAGGCTTTCTAATGAAAAACTGTTTTTT	CASRLSNEKLFF
16	TRBJ1-1	few	TRBV7-3	NA	TGTGCCAGCAGCTTAGGCGGGGGGTCCTTGAACACTGAAGCTTTCTTT	CASSLGGGSLNTEAFF
14	TRBJ2-5	NA	TRBV28	NA	TGTGCCAGCAGCTCCCCGGGGGATAAAGAGACCCAGTACTTC	CASSSPGDKETQYF
14	TRBJ2-3	NA	TRBV27	NA	TGTGCCAGCCGGATGGTAGCGAGCACAGATACGCAGTATTTT	CASRMVASTDTQYF
14	TRBJ1-4	once	TRBV19	NA	TGTGCCGGTAGTACGCAGGGGAGGGGTGAAAAACTGTTTTTT	CAGSTQGRGEKLFF
12	TRBJ2-1	few	TRBV2	TRBD2	TGTGCCAGCGGACTAGCGCGCAATGAGCAGTTCTTC	CASGLARNEQFF
12	TRBJ2-7	NA	TRBV20-1	NA	TGCAGTGCTGCCCGAGGTCCACTCGAGCAGTACTTC	CSAARGPLEQYF
11	TRBJ2-5	few	TRBV12-3/TRBV12-4	NA	TGTGCCAGCAGTTTTAAAGAGACCCAGTACTTC	CASSFKETQYF
15	TRBJ1-1	NA	TRBV7-9	TRBD1	TGTGCCAGCAGCGTAGGGGACAGGCCGAGGGCTGAAGCTTTCTTT	CASSVGDRPRAEAFF
13	TRBJ2-5	few	TRBV20-1	NA	TGCAGTGCTAGAGACCGAGGGCAGGAGACCCAGTACTTC	CSARDRGQETQYF
14	TRBJ2-7	many	TRBV28	TRBD1	TGTGCCAGCAGCCCCGGGACAGGGGGCAACGAGCAGTACTTC	CASSPGTGGNEQYF
15	TRBJ1-4	few	TRBV28	NA	TGTGCCAGCAGTCCCTTGGGTCCATCAGATGAAAAACTGTTTTTT	CASSPLGPSDEKLFF
14	TRBJ1-1	NA	TRBV5-1	NA	TGCGCCAGCAGCCGAAGAGGGGAGAACACTGAAGCTTTCTTT	CASSRRGENTEAFF
15	TRBJ1-1	many	TRBV27	NA	TGTGCCAGCCGAGGATATACAGGCATGAACACTGAAGCTTTCTTT	CASRGYTGMNTEAFF
15	TRBJ2-2	NA	TRBV12-3/TRBV12-4	NA	TGTGCCAGCAGACCTGGAGGTGCGAACACCGGGGAGCTGTTTTTT	CASRPGGANTGELFF
13	TRBJ1-4	few	TRBV20-1	NA	TGCAGTGCTAGAGTCCCTAGGGGTGAAAAACTGTTTTTT	CSARVPRGEKLFF
15	TRBJ1-1	NA	TRBV7-9	NA	TGTGCCAGCAGCTTAAACCCCAGATTGAACACTGAAGCTTTCTTT	CASSLNPRLNTEAFF
11	TRBJ1-1	NA	TRBV6-6	NA	TGTGCCAGCGCGCCCGGGGCCGAAGCTTTCTTT	CASAPGAEAFF